Listed below are T cell receptor beta chains from one sample, sequenced in a study of cytomegalovirus exposure and HLA in healthy donors. Libraries were prepared by immunoSEQ multiplex PCR; TCRdb keeps only in-frame clonotypes and omits some of them. The sample lists 140,000 or so clones; approximately 80% were seen once. The sample taken for sequencing was PBMCs. These receptors all come from a woman aged 60-70 years in good health and CMV-seropositive. Both conserved end residues are part of each CDR3. A D gene is named only where the DNA matches it firmly. A row's size may be missing; if present it is once, few, many or a size class.

TRBD2 | TRBJ2-5 | TRBV4-3 | - | CASSQRTVAGTQYF | TGCGCCAGCAGCCAACGGACCGTAGCGGGGACCCAGTACTTC
TRBD1 | TRBJ2-7 | TRBV7-9 | once | CASSPGTVAYEQYF | TGTGCCAGCAGCCCGGGGACAGTGGCCTACGAGCAGTACTTC
- | TRBJ1-2 | TRBV5-6 | - | CASSLVQAGYGYTF | TGTGCCAGCAGCTTGGTCCAGGCAGGGTATGGCTACACCTTC
- | TRBJ2-3 | TRBV5-4 | - | CASSYSGGDTQYF | TGTGCCAGCAGCTACTCAGGGGGGGATACGCAGTATTTT
TRBD2 | TRBJ2-2 | TRBV11-3 | few | CASSRTSIESGELFF | TGTGCCAGCAGCCGGACTAGTATTGAATCCGGGGAGCTGTTTTTT
- | TRBJ2-5 | TRBV5-4 | - | CASRLEEETQYF | TGTGCCAGCCGACTAGAAGAAGAGACCCAGTACTTC
- | TRBJ2-1 | TRBV21-1 | - | CASSKVDKSSYNEQFF | TGTGCCAGCAGCAAAGTAGACAAGAGCTCCTACAATGAGCAGTTCTTC
TRBD1 | TRBJ1-1 | TRBV27 | - | CASSLLQGAEAFF | TGTGCCAGCAGTTTATTACAGGGGGCTGAAGCTTTCTTT
TRBD1 | TRBJ2-2 | TRBV7-6 | - | CASGQGAAGELFF | TGTGCCAGCGGACAGGGGGCCGCCGGGGAGCTGTTTTTT
TRBD1 | TRBJ2-7 | TRBV7-3 | - | CASSLQGQDEQYF | TGTGCCAGCAGCTTACAGGGACAGGACGAGCAGTACTTC
- | TRBJ2-7 | TRBV14 | - | CASSQDGTRSYEQYF | TGTGCCAGCAGCCAAGACGGGACACGAAGCTACGAGCAGTACTTC
TRBD2 | TRBJ2-2 | TRBV19 | - | CASSRGLAGPPLTGELFF | TGTGCCAGTAGTAGAGGTCTAGCGGGACCACCCCTCACCGGGGAGCTGTTTTTT
TRBD2 | TRBJ2-3 | TRBV29-1 | - | CSVEGGETSPQPDTQYF | TGCAGCGTTGAAGGCGGAGAGACTAGCCCTCAGCCAGATACGCAGTATTTT
- | TRBJ2-7 | TRBV7-8 | - | CASSLLVYEQYF | TGTGCCAGCAGCTTACTCGTGTACGAGCAGTACTTC
- | TRBJ1-1 | TRBV6-5 | - | CASSTRTVKNTEAFF | TGTGCCAGCAGTACACGGACAGTTAAGAACACTGAAGCTTTCTTT
- | TRBJ2-7 | TRBV11-3 | once | CASSLDNEQYF | TGTGCCAGCAGCTTAGACAACGAGCAGTACTTC
- | TRBJ1-1 | TRBV28 | few | CASRQAGATEAFF | TGTGCCAGCAGACAAGCGGGGGCGACGGAAGCTTTCTTT
- | TRBJ1-3 | TRBV5-6 | few | CASSWGVSGNTIYF | TGTGCCAGCAGCTGGGGGGTTTCTGGAAACACCATATATTTT
- | TRBJ2-4 | TRBV11-2 | - | CASSHPAGLLAKNIQYF | TGTGCCAGCAGCCACCCCGCGGGACTTCTAGCCAAAAACATTCAGTACTTC
TRBD1 | TRBJ2-3 | TRBV19 | - | CATRTGVTDTQYF | TGTGCCACCCGCACAGGGGTCACAGATACGCAGTATTTT
- | TRBJ2-7 | TRBV4-1 | once | CASSPMRGEQYF | TGCGCCAGCAGCCCTATGCGAGGCGAGCAGTACTTC
- | TRBJ1-4 | TRBV4-3 | - | CASSPQGNLNEKLFF | TGCGCCAGCAGCCCCCAGGGGAACCTCAATGAAAAACTGTTTTTT
- | TRBJ2-7 | TRBV28 | few | CASTLAPGLGGLEQYF | TGTGCCAGCACCCTCGCCCCGGGCCTGGGGGGTTTGGAGCAGTACTTC
TRBD2 | TRBJ2-3 | TRBV14 | - | CASSQVVGRAMHTQYF | TGTGCCAGCAGCCAAGTGGTCGGGAGGGCCATGCATACGCAGTATTTT
TRBD1 | TRBJ1-5 | TRBV18 | - | CASSPLGRDREDQPQHF | TGTGCCAGCTCACCACTTGGTCGGGACAGGGAGGATCAGCCCCAGCATTTT
TRBD1 | TRBJ2-7 | TRBV15 | - | CATSAPGTGRYEQYF | TGTGCCACCAGCGCTCCCGGGACAGGGCGCTACGAGCAGTACTTC
TRBD1 | TRBJ2-7 | TRBV19 | - | CASATRTGGYEQYF | TGTGCCAGTGCCACGAGGACAGGGGGCTACGAGCAGTACTTC
- | TRBJ2-7 | TRBV29-1 | few | CSVETNEYTSYEQYF | TGCAGCGTTGAGACAAACGAGTATACCTCCTACGAGCAGTACTTC
- | TRBJ2-3 | TRBV7-2 | - | CASSQDRRADTQYF | TGTGCCAGCAGCCAGGACAGGAGGGCAGATACGCAGTATTTT
TRBD2 | TRBJ2-3 | TRBV4-2 | - | CASSQDLAGGPNTDTQYF | TGTGCCAGCAGCCAAGACCTAGCGGGAGGACCGAACACAGATACGCAGTATTTT
- | TRBJ2-2 | TRBV7-2 | - | CASSPSTGNTGELFF | TGTGCCAGCAGCCCGTCGACAGGGAACACCGGGGAGCTGTTTTTT
- | TRBJ1-2 | TRBV15 | few | CATSEGSYGYTF | TGTGCCACCAGCGAGGGAAGTTATGGCTACACCTTC
- | TRBJ1-1 | TRBV7-2 | few | CASRPTRNTEAFF | TGTGCCAGCAGACCGACACGGAACACTGAAGCTTTCTTT
- | TRBJ2-2 | TRBV4-2 | - | CASSQEGAGARGELFF | TGTGCCAGCAGCCAAGAGGGGGCGGGAGCGAGAGGGGAGCTGTTTTTT
- | TRBJ1-1 | TRBV29-1 | few | CSVEAHGGRDTEAFF | TGCAGCGTTGAAGCCCACGGAGGGAGGGACACTGAAGCTTTCTTT
- | TRBJ1-1 | TRBV19 | few | CASTSPVAEAFF | TGTGCCAGTACTTCCCCAGTCGCTGAAGCTTTCTTT
- | TRBJ2-1 | TRBV6-5 | - | CASSYGSGEQFF | TGTGCCAGCAGTTACGGGAGTGGTGAGCAGTTCTTC
TRBD1 | TRBJ1-1 | TRBV7-2 | - | CASIRTGENTEAFF | TGTGCCAGCATTAGGACAGGGGAGAACACTGAAGCTTTCTTT
TRBD1 | TRBJ1-5 | TRBV19 | - | CASSTTGGNQPQHF | TGTGCCAGTAGCACCACAGGGGGCAATCAGCCCCAGCATTTT
- | TRBJ2-5 | TRBV20-1 | once | CSARGEETQYF | TGCAGTGCTCGCGGTGAAGAGACCCAGTACTTC
- | TRBJ2-1 | TRBV5-6 | - | CASSPVGGRNEQFF | TGTGCCAGCAGCCCTGTAGGAGGGCGAAATGAGCAGTTCTTC
- | TRBJ1-5 | TRBV19 | once | CASSRDTLNQPQHF | TGTGCCAGTAGCCGGGACACCCTCAATCAGCCCCAGCATTTT
TRBD2 | TRBJ2-5 | TRBV6-5 | - | CASSYANSGGPETQYF | TGTGCCAGCAGTTACGCAAACAGCGGGGGGCCAGAGACCCAGTACTTC
- | TRBJ1-2 | TRBV5-8 | few | CASSLAGRGYGYTF | TGTGCCAGCAGCTTAGCTGGACGGGGCTATGGCTACACCTTC
- | TRBJ2-7 | TRBV29-1 | - | CSAGGTNKDEQYF | TGCAGCGCCGGGGGGACAAACAAAGACGAGCAGTACTTC
TRBD1 | TRBJ2-7 | TRBV5-4 | - | CASSLVGQGLYEQYF | TGTGCCAGCAGTCTTGTGGGACAGGGGTTATACGAGCAGTACTTC
- | TRBJ2-5 | TRBV7-6 | - | CASGPGGASKETQYF | TGTGCCAGCGGCCCCGGAGGGGCCTCAAAGGAGACCCAGTACTTC
TRBD1 | TRBJ1-1 | TRBV15 | - | CATSRSLGHRQGGTLNTEAFF | TGTGCCACCAGCAGATCCCTAGGCCACAGACAGGGTGGGACTTTAAACACTGAAGCTTTCTTT
TRBD1 | TRBJ1-1 | TRBV7-2 | once | CASSFTRGQGGTEAFF | TGTGCCAGCAGCTTCACCCGCGGACAGGGGGGGACTGAAGCTTTCTTT
- | TRBJ1-4 | TRBV6-1 | - | CASSESLGPSWKEKLFF | TGTGCCAGCAGTGAAAGCCTTGGGCCTTCCTGGAAGGAAAAACTGTTTTTT
TRBD1 | TRBJ2-7 | TRBV2 | - | CASSSTGTGRYEQYF | TGTGCCAGCAGTTCAACCGGGACAGGGAGATACGAGCAGTACTTC
- | TRBJ2-7 | TRBV4-2 | - | CASSQERRGAVYEQYF | TGTGCCAGCAGCCAAGAACGGAGGGGTGCCGTCTACGAGCAGTACTTC
- | TRBJ2-7 | TRBV18 | - | CASSPGTSVSYEQYF | TGTGCCAGCTCACCTGGTACGAGTGTCTCCTACGAGCAGTACTTC